Listed below are T cell receptor beta chains from one sample, sequenced in a study of blood T cell repertoires in COVID-19. Measured with immunoSEQ multiplex PCR; TCRdb has only the in-frame clones, and not every one. The sample records approximately 100,000 clones, about four fifths being singletons. The material sequenced was peripheral blood. The receptors derive from an elderly woman with active or convalescent COVID-19. CDR3s include the opening cysteine and the closing phenylalanine or tryptophan. D genes are given only for firm matches.

D gene | J gene | V gene | CDR3 DNA | CDR3 protein
- | TRBJ2-3 | TRBV29-1 | TGCAGCGTTCCGGGATCAAAAAGTGGGCAGTATTTT | CSVPGSKSGQYF
TRBD2 | TRBJ2-7 | TRBV27 | TGTGCCAGCCGTCCCAGAGCCAGCGGGGGTGCCTATTACGAGCAGTACTTC | CASRPRASGGAYYEQYF
TRBD2 | TRBJ2-2 | TRBV5-4 | TGTGCCAGCAGCCCGATGGTTAGCGGGGAAGCCGGGGAGCTGTTTTTT | CASSPMVSGEAGELFF
TRBD1 | TRBJ2-7 | TRBV28 | TGTGCCGTTTCAGGGGGCTACGAGCAGTACTTC | CAVSGGYEQYF
- | TRBJ2-2 | TRBV5-1 | TGCGCCAGCAGCTTGGGATTTCAGGTCACCGGGGAGCTGTTTTTT | CASSLGFQVTGELFF
TRBD1 | TRBJ1-2 | TRBV27 | TGTGCCAGCCGGACAGGGGGAGCCTACTATGGCTACACCTTC | CASRTGGAYYGYTF
- | TRBJ2-3 | TRBV14 | TGTGCCAGCAGCCAAGACGAGGGATTCACAGATACGCAGTATTTT | CASSQDEGFTDTQYF
TRBD1 | TRBJ1-2 | TRBV7-2 | TGTGCCAGCAGCTTACTCGGGACAGGGAATGGCTACACCTTC | CASSLLGTGNGYTF
TRBD1 | TRBJ1-5 | TRBV4-3 | TGCGCCAGCAGCCAAGATAAGGGGGCGAGGCAGCCCCAGCATTTT | CASSQDKGARQPQHF
- | TRBJ2-5 | TRBV12-3/TRBV12-4 | TGTGCCAGCAGTTTAAACCAGCAAGAGACCCAGTACTTC | CASSLNQQETQYF
- | TRBJ1-3 | TRBV20-1 | TGCAGTGCTAGTCTCGGGGCAGGGGTGGACACCATATATTTT | CSASLGAGVDTIYF
- | TRBJ2-7 | TRBV28 | TGTGCCAGCAGGTCTACCTACGAGCAGTACTTC | CASRSTYEQYF
- | TRBJ2-5 | TRBV11-2 | TGTGCCAGCAGCTTAATACAAGAGACCCAGTACTTC | CASSLIQETQYF
TRBD1 | TRBJ1-1 | TRBV7-2 | TGTGCCAGCAGCTTAATTTCGGGACAGGGGGCCATTGGGGGTGAAGCTTTCTTT | CASSLISGQGAIGGEAFF